Here is one TCR beta chain with its context. Original processing methods: Estimated nucleated cell counts came from reference gene primer amplification. Data came from immunoSEQ multiplex PCR; TCRdb stores just in-frame clones and leaves some out. V and J calls and clone size follow that table, whereas D and trimming were derived from the DNA. The sample records more than 50,000 clones, roughly 90% being singletons. This sample is drawn from a study of blood T cell repertoires in COVID-19. On the study more broadly: Donors in the United States, Italy and Spain gave samples during acute or convalescent COVID-19. Sources were T cells, B-cell-depleted T cells, or PBMCs; the material itself was cDNA or gDNA.

Source material: peripheral blood. This TCR was recovered from a human donor in a cohort sampled during active COVID-19.

The CDR3 region is CASSHRRTEYNEQFF. The CDR3 region has the DNA TGTGCCAGCAGCCACCGGAGGACAGAATACAATGAGCAGTTCTTC. This chain links TRBV27 with TRBJ2-1, with D possibly TRBD1 on 6 matching bases. Trimming removed 6 bases from V and 4 bases from J, with 16 bases in between. The CDR3 contains 15 residues. Germline values: CDR1 MNHEY, CDR2 SMNVEV (reference sequence).